This T cell receptor (beta chain) derives from a study of T cells in Graves' hyperthyroidism and ophthalmopathy. The study, taken as a whole, reports: Blood also carried most thyroid clonotypes expanded above 0.001.

Exclusion of a patient resulted from uncontrolled infection, other autoimmune disease, pregnancy or lactation. Of note for this clonotype: Its matching antigen is unknown.

The CDR3 spans 18 residues. Germline CDR1 SNHLY, CDR2 FYNNEI. Trimming cost V 3 bases and J 0 bases, with 21 bases left between them. From RNA transcripts, TCR beta CDR3 regions were amplified. TCR CDR3 underwent first-round RT-PCR with the HTBI primer set. In TCRdb, the multiplex PCR reads were re-called with MiXCR into one record per CDR3 protein. There are 540,000 or so distinct CDR3 sequences in the sample; about 45% occur only once, and under 20% lies in the top ten. This sequence originates from an adult woman with Graves' disease, either hyperthyroidism or ophthalmopathy (not recorded which). Sequenced sample: peripheral blood or thyroid tissue (not recorded which). The rearrangement uses TRBV2 and TRBJ2-7; possible D gene TRBD2, 7 bases. CDR3 bases: TGTGCCAGCAGTGACTCGAGTCCGGGGGCTAGCGGCTCCTACGAGCAGTACTTC. This translates into CASSDSSPGASGSYEQYF.